Listed below are T cell receptor beta chains from one sample, sequenced in a study of blood T cells in healthy people across ages. TCRdb called the 5' RACE reads again in MiXCR, with one record for every CDR3 protein. This table holds 700,000 to 850,000 distinct CDR3 sequences, 53% found once. The source material was blood. The receptor source for this set is an elderly man in good health. Each CDR3 is given with its conserved first and last residue. The order of the fields is V gene, clone size, D gene, J gene, CDR3 protein. D genes are given only for firm matches. Not all rows give a size; the values are once, few, many and, for expanded clones, a class.

v_gene: TRBV29-1
abundance: .
d_gene: .
j_gene: TRBJ2-2
CDR3aa: CSAATGPNAGELFF

v_gene: TRBV10-3
abundance: few
d_gene: .
j_gene: TRBJ2-7
CDR3aa: CAITEDLVGYEQYF

v_gene: TRBV5-1
abundance: many
d_gene: TRBD2
j_gene: TRBJ2-1
CDR3aa: CASSLGGGRADEQFF

v_gene: TRBV11-3
abundance: once
d_gene: .
j_gene: TRBJ2-1
CDR3aa: CASSLVGSLNEQFF

v_gene: TRBV19
abundance: .
d_gene: .
j_gene: TRBJ1-2
CDR3aa: CASSILSGGTYGYTF

v_gene: TRBV11-2
abundance: .
d_gene: TRBD2
j_gene: TRBJ2-3
CDR3aa: CASSLVAGELRYAYF

v_gene: TRBV9
abundance: .
d_gene: .
j_gene: TRBJ2-1
CDR3aa: CASSPHSFEQFF

v_gene: TRBV3-1
abundance: .
d_gene: .
j_gene: TRBJ2-1
CDR3aa: CASRTANEQFF

v_gene: TRBV20-1
abundance: .
d_gene: TRBD2
j_gene: TRBJ2-1
CDR3aa: CSAREASGPYNEQFF

v_gene: TRBV20-1
abundance: .
d_gene: .
j_gene: TRBJ2-5
CDR3aa: CSLGVGVRETQYF

v_gene: TRBV10-3
abundance: .
d_gene: TRBD1
j_gene: TRBJ1-2
CDR3aa: CAISESVDRGGYGYTF

v_gene: TRBV20-1
abundance: .
d_gene: .
j_gene: TRBJ1-2
CDR3aa: CSARPLVLGGYTF

v_gene: TRBV11-1
abundance: .
d_gene: .
j_gene: TRBJ2-7
CDR3aa: CASSPSRQAYEQYF

v_gene: TRBV20-1
abundance: .
d_gene: TRBD1
j_gene: TRBJ2-1
CDR3aa: CSGMDRGVRYNEQFF

v_gene: TRBV9
abundance: .
d_gene: TRBD2
j_gene: TRBJ2-1
CDR3aa: CASSPRGVASHEQFF

v_gene: TRBV3-1
abundance: .
d_gene: TRBD2
j_gene: TRBJ2-7
CDR3aa: CASSQDSLRAGIYEQYF

v_gene: TRBV6-6
abundance: .
d_gene: .
j_gene: TRBJ1-2
CDR3aa: CASSTGPRNYGYTF

v_gene: TRBV20-1
abundance: few
d_gene: TRBD2
j_gene: TRBJ2-7
CDR3aa: CSAPSSGGRPYEQYF

v_gene: TRBV5-1
abundance: once
d_gene: .
j_gene: TRBJ2-1
CDR3aa: CASSLLPITRSYNEQFF

v_gene: TRBV6-1
abundance: .
d_gene: .
j_gene: TRBJ1-2
CDR3aa: CASSERVGVDYGYTF

v_gene: TRBV10-3
abundance: few
d_gene: TRBD1
j_gene: TRBJ2-6
CDR3aa: CAISGRDRSLSGANVLTF

v_gene: TRBV28
abundance: .
d_gene: TRBD2
j_gene: TRBJ2-2
CDR3aa: CASSTLAGEIPNTGELFF

v_gene: TRBV29-1
abundance: few
d_gene: .
j_gene: TRBJ1-1
CDR3aa: CSVASANTEAFF

v_gene: TRBV2
abundance: once
d_gene: .
j_gene: TRBJ2-5
CDR3aa: CASIRGQYQETQYF